This T cell receptor beta chain stems from a study of shared clonotypes between healthy human individuals. Study-wide background: With ages of 18 to 49, the donors were a couple of women and a few men. The study, taken as a whole, reports: With a handful of donors compared, roughly 5% of naive CD4 clonotypes were shared.

The V gene's germline CDR1 is SGDLS and CDR2 YYNGEE. V dropped 4 bases and J dropped 4 bases, with 14 bases sitting between them. The CDR3 sequence is 15 residues long. Here immunoSEQ multiplex PCR was the method, and the copy in TCRdb shows in-frame clones only, minus some. This sample has some 2 million clones, with about 95% found just once. A note on this clone: Its specificity is unknown.

Naive CD8 isolation took CD45RO-negative cells positively selected for CCR7 and excluded terminally differentiated effector memory CD45RA+ cells. The V and J genes are TRBV9 and TRBJ2-2; no definite D call. The receptor was derived from a man aged 18 to 29 in good health. The material sequenced was naive CD8+ T cells sorted from blood. Here the CDR3 reads CASSPPAGSTGELFF. DNA for the CDR3: TGTGCCAGCAGCCCCCCGGCAGGCAGCACCGGGGAGCTGTTTTTT.